These 27 T cell receptor beta chains originate from one sample sequenced in a study of regulatory T cells in long-lasting Graves disease. This sample's time point: newly diagnosed GD, antithyroid drugs for less than 3 months. Extracted RNA from PBMCs served as the source of the TCR library. According to the study, TCR beta libraries were built with iRepertoire HTBI primers and CDR3-region Arm-PCR. MiXCR, run by TCRdb on the multiplex PCR reads, gives a single entry per CDR3 protein. Of 350,000 to 500,000 distinct CDR3 sequences listed, roughly 15% are singletons. The sample also formed part of further work on T cells in Graves' hyperthyroidism and ophthalmopathy.

Source: peripheral blood mononuclear cells (PBMCs), taken at new diagnosis, from a patient treated with antithyroid drugs. These receptors all come from a woman in her 50s with Graves disease.

This clonotype was observed at least ten times. The V and J genes are TRBV3-1 and TRBJ2-2, with TRBD2 identical over 7 bases. The CDR3 runs 14 residues. Germline CDR1 LGHDT, CDR2 YNNKEL (reference sequence). Losses at the gene ends were 6 bases for V and 0 bases for J; bases not matched to a gene: 1. The CDR3 DNA reads TGTGCCAGCAGGAGCGGGGCGAACACCGGGGAGCTGTTTTTT. It translates to CASRSGANTGELFF. The full variable domain, with the rest looked up from reference TRBV3-1 and TRBJ2-2, is DTAVSQTPKYLVTQMGNDKSIKCEQNLGHDTMYWYKQDSKKFLKIMFSYNNKELIINETVPNRFSPKSPDKAHLNLHINSLELGDSAVYFCASRSGANTGELFFGEGSRLTVL.

The chain combines TRBV27 with TRBJ2-6; 10 bases line up with TRBD1. V shed 3 bases, J shed 0 bases, and the junction held 5 bases outside the gene matches. The CDR3 runs 18 residues. Germline CDR1 MNHEY, CDR2 SMNVEV (reference sequence). The CDR3 sequence: CASSFIRDRGSGANVLTF. The CDR3 coding sequence is TGTGCCAGCAGTTTCATCCGGGACAGGGGCTCTGGGGCCAACGTCCTGACTTTC.

The chain links TRBV19 to TRBJ2-5, with TRBD2 as a possible D gene (5 bases). Trimming left V 10 bases short and J 1 base short, with 7 bases between. Germline V CDR1 and CDR2: LNHDA, SQIVND (reference sequence). The CDR3 is made up of 11 amino acids. This chain's CDR3 is CATGSQETQYF. CDR3 nucleotides: TGTGCCACGGGGTCCCAAGAGACCCAGTACTTC.

This clonotype has at least ten counts. V gene TRBV6-1 combines with J gene TRBJ2-7; D is unclear. CDR1 and CDR2 (germline): MNHNS, SASEGT. The CDR3 runs 13 residues. The V end lost 7 bases, the J end lost 3 bases, and 13 bases lay between the germline ends. CDR3 sequence (DNA): TGTGCCAGCACCCAAAGAGTGGGCTACGAGCAGTACTTC. Residues: CASTQRVGYEQYF.

To note about this clonotype: A read error may explain this, as a much larger clone is one base away. The chain carries TRBV24-1 and TRBJ2-1; the match to TRBD2 covers 8 bases. The last part of the DNA fits TRBJ2-7 better; the J call may be wrong. The CDR3 is 14 residues long. CDR1 and CDR2 (germline): KGHDR, SFDVKD. The CDR3, as DNA: TGTGCCACCAGTGTAGCGGGACCCTACAATGAGCAGTACTTC. Translation gives CATSVAGPYNEQYF.

This clonotype was recorded many times. The rearrangement uses TRBV12-3 or TRBV12-4 and TRBJ1-5; the D gene is possibly TRBD1 (5 bases). The CDR3 length is 16 residues. V was pared by 3 bases and J by 2 bases, with 14 bases between. CDR3 in DNA: TGTGCCAGCAGTTTGGTTGGGCTGGGGGGCAATCAGCCCCAGCATTTT. Translated: CASSLVGLGGNQPQHF.

The rearrangement joins TRBV19 to TRBJ2-6, with TRBD2 as a possible D gene (5 bases). This CDR3 spans 18 amino acids. CDR1 is LNHDA and CDR2 is SQIVND in the germline V gene (reference sequence). V was cut by 6 bases and J by 0 bases, with 18 bases left in between. Written as DNA, the CDR3 is TGTGCCAGTAGCCCAAGAGGGTACCGCCACTCTGGGGCCAACGTCCTGACTTTC. The encoded protein is CASSPRGYRHSGANVLTF.

This clonotype has ten or more counts. The rearrangement links TRBV12-3 or TRBV12-4 to TRBJ1-1, with D maybe TRBD1 (5 bases). The germline V and J ends were trimmed by 2 bases and 0 bases, with 16 bases remaining between them. The CDR3 length is 17 residues. CDR3 nucleotide sequence: TGTGCCAGCAGTTTAATAGGGGCAGACCGCATGAACACTGAAGCTTTCTTT. Residues: CASSLIGADRMNTEAFF.

In its sample, this clonotype was seen a few times. The chain joins TRBV15 to TRBJ2-3; D uncertain. CDR3 length: 15 residues. Germline V gives CDR1 LNHNV, CDR2 YYDKDF (reference sequence). The ends were cut back, 1 base at V and 2 bases at J, with 10 bases in the middle. Here the CDR3 reads CATSRGNSNTDTQYF. The CDR3 DNA follows: TGTGCCACCAGCAGAGGGAACAGCAACACAGATACGCAGTATTTT. Supplemented by reference TRBV15 and TRBJ2-3, the full variable domain reads DAMVIQNPRYQVTQFGKPVTLSCSQTLNHNVMYWYQQKSSQAPKLLFHYYDKDFNNEADTPDNFQSRRPNTSFCFLDIRSPGLGDTAMYLCATSRGNSNTDTQYFGPGTRLTVL.

This clonotype came up many times. The chain has TRBV3-1 and TRBJ1-5, with D possibly TRBD1 on 6 matching bases. Germline lookup yields CDR1 LGHDT and CDR2 YNNKEL (reference sequence). Trimming took 1 base from V and 3 from J, leaving 10 bases between them. The CDR3 is made up of 15 amino acids. DNA for the CDR3: TGTGCCAGCAGCCAAGGTGGGGGGCCCAATCAGCCCCAGCATTTT. Protein: CASSQGGGPNQPQHF. Combining the CDR3 with reference TRBV3-1 and TRBJ1-5 gives the whole variable domain DTAVSQTPKYLVTQMGNDKSIKCEQNLGHDTMYWYKQDSKKFLKIMFSYNNKELIINETVPNRFSPKSPDKAHLNLHINSLELGDSAVYFCASSQGGGPNQPQHFGDGTRLSIL.

The sample holds many counts of this clonotype. This chain connects TRBV7-2 to TRBJ2-7; 8 bases match TRBD1. Germline V lookup: CDR1 SGHTA, CDR2 FQGNSA. There are 16 residues in the CDR3. V trimming: 4 bases; J trimming: 2 bases; junction bases outside the gene matches: 10. DNA of the CDR3: TGTGCCAGCAGCTCTCTCGAGGGACAGGAGACCTACGAGCAGTACTTC. It yields the protein CASSSLEGQETYEQYF.

The chain recombines TRBV24-1 with TRBJ2-1; D may be TRBD1 or TRBD2 (5 bases each). Germline values: CDR1 KGHDR, CDR2 SFDVKD. Trimming removed 3 bases at V and 3 bases at J, with 17 bases between. The CDR3 loop spans 17 amino acids. This chain's CDR3 is CATSDGGPGIIYNEQFF. Written as DNA, the CDR3 is TGTGCCACCAGTGATGGGGGTCCGGGCATTATCTACAATGAGCAGTTCTTC.

The gene calls are TRBV25-1 and TRBJ2-3; 10 bases are a match to TRBD2. The CDR3 sequence is 16 residues long. V shed 6 bases, J shed 2 bases, and the junction held 8 bases outside the gene matches. In germline, CDR1 is MGHDK, CDR2 SYGVNS. The CDR3 region has the DNA TGTGCCAGCAGCCGAGGGACTAGCGAAAACACAGATACGCAGTATTTT. Translated: CASSRGTSENTDTQYF.

The J gene is TRBJ2-1, the V gene TRBV5-1; 14 bases align to TRBD2. Germline assignment: CDR1 SGHRS and CDR2 YFSETQ. The CDR3 covers 15 residues. V dropped 0 bases and J dropped 14; count of bases not matched to a gene: 7. The CDR3 loop reads CASSLVGTSGRRKFF. The CDR3 nucleotides are TGCGCCAGCAGCTTGGTAGGGACTAGCGGGAGAAGGAAGTTCTTC.

This clonotype was observed many times. This chain connects TRBV11-2 to TRBJ1-1, with D maybe TRBD1 (5 bases). CDR3 length: 13 amino acids. Germline lookup yields CDR1 SGHAT and CDR2 FQNNGV. V lost 7 bases and J 2 bases, leaving 11 bases between the germline ends. The CDR3 DNA sequence: TGTGCCAGCAACTATGGGGGAAACACTGAAGCTTTCTTT. It codes for CASNYGGNTEAFF.

This clonotype was counted many times. The chain carries TRBV11-3 and TRBJ2-3, with D perhaps TRBD2 (5 bases). Trimming shortened V by 2 bases and J by 2 bases, and 14 bases separated the two germline ends. This CDR3 spans 16 amino acids. CDR1 SGHNT and CDR2 YENEEA come from the germline V gene. The CDR3 spells CASSLSSGQNTDTQYF. CDR3 in DNA: TGTGCCAGCAGCTTATCAAGCGGCCAAAACACAGATACGCAGTATTTT.

This clonotype has a count of ten or more. This chain uses TRBV12-3 or TRBV12-4 with TRBJ2-1; perhaps TRBD1 as D (5 bases). The V end lost 5 bases, the J end lost 7 bases, and 21 bases lay between the germline ends. The CDR3 has 16 amino acids. The CDR3 nucleotides are TGTGCCAGCAGTCCATCCGTCAGGGTCATGGGGAATGAGCAGTTCTTC. Protein product: CASSPSVRVMGNEQFF.

In its sample, this clonotype was seen many times. This chain links TRBV18 with TRBJ2-3, with TRBD2 identical over 10 bases. Germline lookup yields CDR1 KGHSH and CDR2 LQKENI. Trimming cost V 5 bases and J 5 bases; bases outside gene matches: 13. CDR3 length: 17 amino acids. CDR3 DNA sequence: TGTGCCAGCTCAGACGACGGACTAGCGGCCTCCGTAGATACGCAGTATTTT. Its translation is CASSDDGLAASVDTQYF.

This clonotype came up many times. The rearrangement links TRBV7-9 to TRBJ1-2; D is undetermined. Germline assignment: CDR1 SEHNR and CDR2 FQNEAQ (reference sequence). The CDR3 is made up of 14 amino acids. With 5 bases removed from V and 4 bases from J, the gap between germline ends came to 14 bases. Written as DNA, the CDR3 is TGTGCCAGCAGCCCGCAGGACGGCACCTATGGCTACACCTTC. It specifies CASSPQDGTYGYTF.

This clonotype was picked up many times. The chain links TRBV5-1 to TRBJ2-3; D is uncertain. The CDR3 totals 14 residues. The germline V and J ends were trimmed by 4 bases and 4 bases, with 13 bases remaining between them. Germline V lookup: CDR1 SGHRS, CDR2 YFSETQ. The CDR3 DNA sequence: TGCGCCAGCAGCGCTGAAGTGAGCCCAGATACGCAGTATTTT. As protein: CASSAEVSPDTQYF. Full variable domain (rest looked up from reference TRBV5-1 and TRBJ2-3): KAGVTQTPRYLIKTRGQQVTLSCSPISGHRSVSWYQQTPGQGLQFLFEYFSETQRNKGNFPGRFSGRQFSNSRSEMNVSTLELGDSALYLCASSAEVSPDTQYFGPGTRLTVL.

The genes are TRBV5-6 and TRBJ2-7, with D tentatively TRBD2 (6 bases). Trimming left V 1 base short and J 2 bases short, with 31 bases between. The CDR3 consists of 21 residues. Per the germline V gene, CDR1 is SGHDT and CDR2 is YYEEEE. In DNA form, the CDR3 reads TGTGCCAGCAGCTTGACTGATCACCAGGGAGAAATCCGGGGGTTACCCTACGAGCAGTACTTC. It codes for CASSLTDHQGEIRGLPYEQYF.

This clonotype was found many times. The CDR3 reads CASSFGQGWGSNQPQHF. CDR3 DNA: TGTGCCAGCAGTTTCGGACAGGGATGGGGGAGCAATCAGCCCCAGCATTTT. The gene calls are TRBV12-3 or TRBV12-4 and TRBJ1-5; the match to TRBD1 covers 8 bases. Unmatched junction bases numbered 8, after V lost 3 bases and J lost 1 base. This CDR3 contains 17 residues.

The J gene is TRBJ2-7, the V gene TRBV27; D call uncertain. With 4 bases removed from V and 3 bases from J, the gap between germline ends came to 19 bases. The CDR3 is 16 amino acids. From germline, CDR1 is MNHEY and CDR2 SMNVEV (reference sequence). This CDR3 reads CASSSRQEYGSYEQYF. The CDR3 bases are TGTGCCAGCAGTTCACGGCAGGAGTATGGTAGCTACGAGCAGTACTTC.

This clonotype was observed many times. The chain couples TRBV27 to TRBJ1-4; 7 bases agree with TRBD1. The CDR3 consists of 14 residues. Germline V CDR1 and CDR2: MNHEY, SMNVEV (reference sequence). The junction had 5 bases not matched to a gene; V was cut back by 4 bases and J by 6 bases. CDR3 bases: TGTGCCAGCAGTTCAGGGGGGTTGGATGAAAAACTGTTTTTT. Its translation is CASSSGGLDEKLFF.

This clonotype came up a few times. The rearrangement uses TRBV27 and TRBJ2-2; D is unresolved. The CDR3 loop spans 15 amino acids. Germline-derived CDR1 and CDR2 are MNHEY and SMNVEV (reference sequence). V shed 4 bases and J shed 0 bases, with 9 bases lying between them. The CDR3 DNA reads TGTGCCAGCAGTTCGAATGACGCGAACACCGGGGAGCTGTTTTTT. Translation gives CASSSNDANTGELFF.

This clonotype was found many times. The genes are TRBV28 and TRBJ1-6; 9 bases match TRBD1. With V trimmed by 5 bases and J by 3 bases, 5 bases remained unmatched. Per the germline V gene, CDR1 is MDHEN and CDR2 is SYDVKM. The CDR3 has 16 residues. The CDR3 DNA is TGTGCCAGCAGTCGGGGGACAGGGCACTATAATTCACCCCTCCACTTT. It codes for CASSRGTGHYNSPLHF. Using reference TRBV28 and TRBJ1-6 for the parts outside the CDR3, the full variable domain is DVKVTQSSRYLVKRTGEKVFLECVQDMDHENMFWYRQDPGLGLRLIYFSYDVKMKEKGDIPEGYSVSREKKERFSLILESASTNQTSMYLCASSRGTGHYNSPLHFGNGTRLTVT.

This clonotype was seen ten or more times. The rearrangement links TRBV2 to TRBJ1-1; D may be TRBD1 (6 bases). The CDR3 consists of 15 residues. V was pared by 0 bases and J by 5 bases, with 13 bases between. The germline V gene encodes CDR1 SNHLY and CDR2 FYNNEI. The CDR3 DNA follows: TGTGCCAGCAGTGAAGCCGAGGCAGGGGAGACTGAAGCTTTCTTT. Residues: CASSEAEAGETEAFF.